This T cell receptor beta chain originates from a study of control samples from healthy donors and cancer patients. The V gene lost 5 bases and the J gene lost 0 bases, with 13 bases spanning the gap. The CDR3 has 15 amino acids. Germline V gives CDR1 LNHDA, CDR2 SQIVND (reference sequence). Method: immunoSEQ multiplex PCR; TCRdb's copy keeps in-frame clones and lacks some. Here the sample spans 70,000 to 95,000 clones, 87% being singletons. Source material: blood. This receptor was identified in a man aged 50 or older in good health. The genes are TRBV19 and TRBJ1-2, with a possible D match to TRBD1 (5 bases). The CDR3 region is CASSPSGPSNYGYTF. As DNA, the CDR3 is TGTGCCAGTAGTCCCTCGGGACCCTCTAACTATGGCTACACCTTC.